This paragraph covers one T cell receptor (beta chain) sequence. This CDR3 is 14 amino acids long. The J segment lost 10 bases and the V segment lost 6 bases, leaving 9 bases of the junction unmatched. Per germline, CDR1 SGHDT and CDR2 YYEEEE. Original analysis: Nucleated cell counts were estimated from reference gene primer amplification. Profiled with immunoSEQ multiplex PCR; TCRdb holds only in-frame clones, not every one. The D gene and trimming were derived from the DNA, and the V and J assignments and clone size from that table. The sample contains around 260,000 clones, 85% to 90% of which appear only once. The data belong to a study of blood T cell repertoires in COVID-19. About the study: Samples came from the United States, Italy and Spain, spanning acute and convalescent COVID-19. The cDNA or gDNA used as material had been derived from T cells, B-cell-depleted T cells, or PBMCs.

The receptor was isolated from a man aged 25 to 40 with acute or convalescent COVID-19. The specimen was peripheral blood. V and J are TRBV5-6 and TRBJ1-6; TRBD1 matches 8 bases. CDR3 protein: CASTMDRVKSPLHF. In DNA, the CDR3 is TGTGCCAGCACCATGGACAGGGTAAAATCACCCCTCCACTTT.